This T cell receptor (beta chain) was found in a study of control samples from healthy donors and cancer patients. This clone has a handful of counts. V lost 5 bases and J lost 6, with 11 bases in between. The CDR3 runs 14 residues. Germline CDR1 SGHTA, CDR2 FQGNSA. Some clones are missing from TCRdb's copy, which holds only in-frame ones; the method was immunoSEQ multiplex PCR. Of some 65,000 clones in the sample, 84% were seen once. The sample consisted of PBMCs. The sequence derives from a woman between 50 and 59 years old with lung cancer. V is TRBV7-2 and J is TRBJ1-6; maybe TRBD1 (6 bases). In DNA form, the CDR3 reads TGTGCCAGCAGCCGGACAGTAGTTAATTCACCCCTCCACTTT. Translation gives CASSRTVVNSPLHF.